This T cell receptor (beta chain) was identified in a study of blood T cells in healthy people across ages (dated by TCRdb to between 2015 and 2017). Regarding the research as a whole: In model experiments, template switching captured about one uniquely barcoded TCR beta cDNA molecule for every two T cells. Four age groups were formed from the donors: young (average approximately 16 years), middle-aged (approximately 39), aged (62) and long-lived (about 80). To avoid experimental bias, donors of different ages were spread randomly across the sequencing lanes. Two additional independent replicas of 1 million unique cDNA reads from the same blood draw were analyzed for two donors (one aged 18 to 30 and one aged 80 or older). Using deep sequencing normalized with unique cDNA molecular identifiers, the study measured how TCR beta repertoire diversity changes with age.

Paper-wide results and their limitations: As age increased, observed TCR beta diversity per million T cells dropped in a roughly linear way, and a significant reduction was already evident by age roughly 40. Compared with the aged group, the long-lived group had more naive CD4+ T cells, fewer expanded clones and increased TCR diversity, suggesting age selection. Since profiling was done on bulk unsorted PBMCs, naive and antigen-experienced compartments could not be conclusively compared. Estimates of total diversity based on one million sequenced T cells were regarded as lower bounds and as underestimates. The percentage of naive T cells measured by flow cytometry correlated strongly with observed TCR beta diversity. Because donor CMV infection status was unknown, age-related changes in expanded clonotypes were potentially confounded.

The donors were a few dozen Caucasian individuals from Russia, aged roughly 6 to 100 years, who were systemically healthy. Each donor gave ten milliliters of peripheral blood, collected into EDTA-treated Vacutainer tubes. Ficoll-Paque density-gradient centrifugation was used to isolate PBMCs, with at least 7 million per sample. Total RNA was extracted from PBMCs with Trizol reagent, with at least 5 micrograms obtained per sample. The percentages of naive CD45RAhigh/CD27high T cells were determined by flow cytometry on a PBMC aliquot from every donor. The library was made by 5' RACE. For sequencing, an Illumina HiSeq 2500 was employed. A second PCR of about 6 to 12 cycles was run with a J-beta primer mix and a sample-barcoded 5' primer. A unique molecular identifier was introduced onto each TCR beta cDNA molecule by a template-switch 5' adaptor carrying 12 random nucleotides. At least 2.5 million CDR3-containing paired-end reads were obtained from each sample. The Mint cDNA synthesis kit, primed by a TRBC-specific oligonucleotide, was used to synthesize first-strand cDNA from all RNA. After uracil-DNA glycosylase treatment, a first 18-cycle PCR used universal primers M1SS and BC2_uni_R on all cDNA. From the authors' description of their analysis: Normalization of each sample was performed by random selection of 1 million high-quality reads, each carrying a distinct molecular identifier. Instead of being binned into consensus sequences, reads with shared molecular identifiers were discarded. MiTCR, run with a Q25 quality threshold and the strictest error-elimination algorithm, handled CDR3 identification, clonotype clustering and error correction. A nonparametric unseen species model using Euler transformation provided a lower-bound estimate of total TCR beta diversity. TCRdb took the public reads, trimmed them with fastp at Q25, ran MiXCR for clone calling and kept in-frame beta chains. Each entry merges the rows of one CDR3 protein and shows their most common DNA and genes. The V and J calls were determined by TCRdb, not by the authors. The sample includes roughly 1.5 million distinct CDR3 sequences, with roughly two fifths observed a single time. Of the sample, about 4.1% is held by the ten largest clones.

From the cysteine up to the phenylalanine, the CDR3 has a length of 15 residues. Kept here is only the CDR3 DNA, which spans 45 bases and is read in frame from base 1. V and J lose 8 bases and 4 bases, and a span of 18 bases separates them. From the germline V gene (reference sequence), CDR1 is LNHNV and CDR2 is YYDKDF. As for this clonotype: Its antigen specificity is not known. Base qualities are not at hand, and no much larger clone is one base apart.

The rearrangement combines TRBV15 with TRBJ2-1, with a tentative D gene TRBD2 over 6 matching bases. The sequencing input was blood. The TCR sequence derives from a woman younger than 35 in good health. CDR3 protein: CATGYGGLLYNEQFF. The nucleotide sequence is given as TGTGCCACCGGATATGGGGGGTTATTATACAATGAGCAGTTCTTC.